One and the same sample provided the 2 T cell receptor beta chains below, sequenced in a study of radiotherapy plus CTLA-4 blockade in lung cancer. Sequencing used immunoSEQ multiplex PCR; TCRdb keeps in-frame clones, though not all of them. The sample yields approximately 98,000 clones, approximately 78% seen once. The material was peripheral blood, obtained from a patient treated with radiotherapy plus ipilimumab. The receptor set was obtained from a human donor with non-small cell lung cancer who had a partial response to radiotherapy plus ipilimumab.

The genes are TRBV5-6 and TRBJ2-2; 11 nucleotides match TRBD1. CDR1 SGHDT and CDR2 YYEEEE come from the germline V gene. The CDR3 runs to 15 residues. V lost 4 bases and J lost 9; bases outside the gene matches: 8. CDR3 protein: CASSSRDRGFRELFF. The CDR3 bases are TGTGCCAGCAGCAGCCGGGACAGGGGGTTTAGGGAGCTGTTTTTT.

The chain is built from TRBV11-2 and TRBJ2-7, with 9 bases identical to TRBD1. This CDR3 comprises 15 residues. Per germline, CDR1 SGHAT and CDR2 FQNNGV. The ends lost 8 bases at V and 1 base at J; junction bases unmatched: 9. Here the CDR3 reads CASANRGLRSYEQYF. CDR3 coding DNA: TGTGCCAGCGCCAACAGGGGGCTAAGGTCCTACGAGCAGTACTTC.